Listed below are T cell receptor beta chains from one sample, sequenced in a study of blood T cells in healthy people across ages. TCRdb reanalysed the 5' RACE reads using MiXCR and keeps one entry per CDR3 protein. The repertoire holds fewer than 2 million distinct CDR3 sequences, with around 42% as singletons. The specimen was blood. These receptors all come from a human donor in good health. Each CDR3 is given with its conserved first and last residue. The order of the fields is D gene, clone size, J gene, V gene, CDR3 protein, CDR3 DNA. A D gene is named only where the DNA matches it firmly. Part of the rows lack a size; the others show once, few, many or a class for expanded clones.

>TRBD1|few|TRBJ1-6|TRBV20-1
CSARDRTGFSPLHF
TGCAGTGCTAGAGATCGGACAGGGTTTTCACCCCTCCACTTT
>NA|few|TRBJ2-6|TRBV3-1
CASSQDLGGMYSGANVLTF
TGTGCCAGCAGCCAAGATCTCGGGGGTATGTACTCTGGGGCCAACGTCCTGACTTTC
>NA|few|TRBJ1-1|TRBV5-1
CASSVRTNTEAFF
TGCGCCAGCAGCGTCAGGACGAACACTGAAGCTTTCTTT
>NA|NA|TRBJ2-1|TRBV5-6
CASSDIGDNEQFF
TGTGCCAGCAGCGATATAGGGGACAATGAGCAGTTCTTC
>TRBD1|NA|TRBJ1-1|TRBV6-1
CASTHQPGQTCFF
TGTGCCAGCACTCATCAACCGGGACAGACATGTTTCTTT
>TRBD2|few|TRBJ2-3|TRBV29-1
CSGGSGRGDTQYF
TGCAGCGGAGGTAGTGGGAGGGGAGATACGCAGTATTTT
>NA|NA|TRBJ2-1|TRBV20-1
CSARGNQEQFF
TGCAGTGCTAGAGGAAACCAGGAGCAGTTCTTC
>NA|NA|TRBJ2-7|TRBV4-3
CASSQDSRQGWGNYEQYF
TGCGCCAGCAGCCAAGATAGTAGGCAGGGCTGGGGAAACTACGAGCAGTACTTC
>NA|once|TRBJ1-2|TRBV29-1
CSVGEGSYGYTF
TGCAGCGTTGGGGAGGGGAGTTATGGCTACACCTTC
>TRBD2|few|TRBJ2-1|TRBV2
CASSAGTSAYNEQFF
TGTGCCAGCAGTGCCGGGACTAGCGCCTACAATGAGCAGTTCTTC
>NA|few|TRBJ2-2|TRBV29-1
CSVGARLYTGELFF
TGCAGCGTAGGGGCGCGCCTGTACACCGGGGAGCTGTTTTTT
>NA|NA|TRBJ2-1|TRBV6-2/TRBV6-3
CASSYGFRRDPNNEQFF
TGTGCCAGCAGTTACGGCTTCCGCAGAGACCCGAACAATGAGCAGTTCTTC
>NA|many|TRBJ1-1|TRBV12-3/TRBV12-4
CASSFGRNTEAFF
TGTGCCAGCAGTTTCGGCCGCAACACTGAAGCTTTCTTT
>NA|few|TRBJ2-7|TRBV11-2
CASSYPGTPYEQYF
TGTGCCAGCAGCTACCCCGGGACACCTTACGAGCAGTACTTC
>NA|few|TRBJ2-1|TRBV13
CASSLEGRGVNEQFF
TGTGCCAGCAGCTTAGAGGGCAGGGGTGTAAATGAGCAGTTCTTC
>NA|NA|TRBJ1-5|TRBV20-1
CSAIASDYRPQHF
TGCAGTGCTATCGCCTCAGATTATCGGCCCCAGCATTTT
>TRBD2|few|TRBJ2-3|TRBV7-2
CASSLIGGGASDTQYF
TGTGCCAGCAGCTTAATTGGCGGGGGGGCATCAGATACGCAGTATTTT
>NA|NA|TRBJ2-2|TRBV6-2/TRBV6-3
CASRSSAGELFF
TGTGCCAGCAGATCTAGCGCCGGGGAGCTGTTTTTT
>NA|NA|TRBJ1-1|TRBV5-1
CASGYIRGDTEAFF
TGCGCCAGCGGATACATCAGGGGTGACACTGAAGCTTTCTTT
>NA|NA|TRBJ2-5|TRBV20-1
CSARGGGGSLYQETQYF
TGCAGTGCTAGAGGGGGAGGCGGAAGCCTGTACCAAGAGACCCAGTACTTC
>NA|few|TRBJ2-1|TRBV12-3/TRBV12-4
CASSLSQGPYNEQFF
TGTGCCAGCAGTTTATCGCAGGGGCCCTACAATGAGCAGTTCTTC
>NA|few|TRBJ2-3|TRBV9
CASSVLQAVDTQYF
TGTGCCAGCAGCGTTCTACAGGCGGTGGATACGCAGTATTTT